This T cell receptor beta chain is drawn from a study of blood T cells in healthy people across ages. Turning to this clonotype: Its specificity is unknown.

Findings and limits, study-wide: Unsorted PBMC material precluded a definitive naive versus antigen-experienced comparison.

The V and J ends lost 3 bases and 0 bases, in that order; junction bases with no gene match: 3. Germline assignment: CDR1 GTSNPN and CDR2 SVGIG (reference sequence). The CDR3 has 14 residues. With a J-beta primer mix and a sample-barcoded 5' primer, a second PCR ran about 6 to 11 cycles. TCRdb independently ran MiXCR on the 5' RACE reads; one entry per CDR3 protein. The repertoire includes 500,000 to 650,000 distinct CDR3 sequences, about 27% of them detected once, and over 3.5% sits in the top ten. This same sample was also part of a study on T cells of mothers and their children. That publication notes: Once extracted, all RNA went into cDNA synthesis at around 1.6 ug per 15 ul. Each child contributed approximately 3.3 million TCR beta CDR3 reads, while each mother contributed over 8 million.

V gene TRBV30 combines with J gene TRBJ2-5; 8 positions match TRBD2. This receptor was taken from a boy younger than 10 in good health. Material: blood. CDR3 region: CAWRASGYQETQYF. The DNA for the CDR3 is TGTGCCTGGAGGGCTAGCGGGTACCAAGAGACCCAGTACTTC.